The clone carrying this T cell receptor (beta chain) occurred a few times. Its antigen is not known. The data originate from a study of CD8 T cells in ankylosing spondylitis. General study results and limits: A TCR beta motif of roughly eight highly homologous variants appeared characteristic of ankylosing spondylitis blood.

The CDR3 covers 13 residues. Trimming took off 6 bases at V and 5 bases at J, with 11 bases between the two ends. Germline V gives CDR1 SGHTA, CDR2 FQGTGA. It was by quantitative 5'-RACE with molecular barcodes that TCR beta libraries were made. Each CDR3 protein is one row after TCRdb ran MiXCR on the 5' RACE reads. The sample lists 310,000 or so distinct CDR3 sequences, 20% occurring once. The specimen was blood, either unsorted or a sorted T cell fraction (not recorded which). This receptor was identified in a male donor with ankylosing spondylitis or in good health (not recorded which). The gene calls are TRBV7-3 and TRBJ2-1; possible D gene TRBD2, 6 bases. CDR3 amino acids: CASSLPGDNEQFF. In DNA form, the CDR3 reads TGTGCCAGCAGTCTACCGGGGGACAATGAGCAGTTCTTC.